This record concerns one TCR beta chain sequence. Germline CDR1 reads KGHDR; CDR2 reads SFDVKD. The CDR3 runs to 14 residues. The V end lost 4 bases, the J end lost 0 bases, and 7 bases lay between the germline ends. TCRdb processed the 5' RACE reads anew with MiXCR; each CDR3 protein has one entry. The sample carries roughly 350,000 distinct CDR3 sequences, around 27% recorded once. The sample comes from a study of T-cell memory formation after mild COVID-19. The sample comprised PBMCs or a T cell subset sorted from them (not recorded which). The TCR sequence derives from an adult woman who had mild COVID-19 (a few samples of this study predate the infection). Cell type and time point are not known. V gene TRBV24-1 combines with J gene TRBJ2-3; D not resolved. CDR3 DNA sequence: TGTGCCACCAGTGACAGAACCAGCACAGATACGCAGTATTTT. The encoded protein is CATSDRTSTDTQYF.